This T cell receptor (beta chain) was sequenced in a study of CD8 T cells in Susac syndrome. Sequencing of TCR beta was carried out in blood CD8+ and CD4+ T cells. Control patients had untreated stable or active relapsing-remitting multiple sclerosis by revised McDonald criteria. FACS enriched CD8+ TEMRA cells, while bulk CD8+ and CD4+ were negatively isolated. Germline-derived CDR1 and CDR2 are MNHEY and SVGAGI. The CDR3 length is 19 residues. With 0 bases clipped from V and 0 bases from J, the junction kept 8 bases outside the gene matches. Random hexamers served to reverse transcribe roughly 0.45 to 1 ug RNA. Amplification of the TCR beta CDR3 was carried out by immunoSEQ multiplex PCR, which spanned a total of 54 Vbeta and 13 Jbeta segments. TCRdb fed the immunoSEQ multiplex PCR reads into MiXCR, producing one record per CDR3 protein. Here the sample spans hundreds of thousands of distinct CDR3 sequences, 80% to 90% being singletons.

This clonotype was obtained from a human donor with multiple sclerosis. The V call is TRBV6-5, the J call TRBJ2-5; 12 nucleotides agree with TRBD2. What was sequenced was CD8+ T cells from PBMCs. The CDR3 protein is CASSYSRNRLAGDQETQYF. The CDR3, as DNA: TGTGCCAGCAGTTACTCAAGGAACCGACTAGCGGGAGACCAAGAGACCCAGTACTTC.